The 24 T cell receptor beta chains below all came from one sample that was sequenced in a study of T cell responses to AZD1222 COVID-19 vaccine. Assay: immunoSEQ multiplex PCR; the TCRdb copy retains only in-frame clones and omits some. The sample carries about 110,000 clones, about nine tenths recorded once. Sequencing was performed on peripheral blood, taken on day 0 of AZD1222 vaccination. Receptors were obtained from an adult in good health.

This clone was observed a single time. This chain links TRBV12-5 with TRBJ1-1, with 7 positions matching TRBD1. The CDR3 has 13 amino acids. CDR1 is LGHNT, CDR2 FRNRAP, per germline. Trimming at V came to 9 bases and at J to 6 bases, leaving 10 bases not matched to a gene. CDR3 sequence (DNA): TGTGCTAGCCAAACAGGGGCCTGGGCTGAAGCTTTCTTT. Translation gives CASQTGAWAEAFF. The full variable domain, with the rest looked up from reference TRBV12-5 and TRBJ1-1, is DARVTQTPRHKVTEMGQEVTMRCQPILGHNTVFWYRQTMMQGLELLAYFRNRAPLDDSGMPKDRFSAEMPDATLATLKIQPSEPRDSAVYFCASQTGAWAEAFFGQGTRLTVV.

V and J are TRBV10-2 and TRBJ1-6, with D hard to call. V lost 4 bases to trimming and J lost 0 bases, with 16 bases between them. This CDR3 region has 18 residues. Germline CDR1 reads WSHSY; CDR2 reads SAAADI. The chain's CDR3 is CASSVVGFQSSYNSPLHF. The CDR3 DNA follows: TGCGCCAGCAGTGTAGTAGGGTTTCAGAGCTCCTATAATTCACCCCTCCACTTT.

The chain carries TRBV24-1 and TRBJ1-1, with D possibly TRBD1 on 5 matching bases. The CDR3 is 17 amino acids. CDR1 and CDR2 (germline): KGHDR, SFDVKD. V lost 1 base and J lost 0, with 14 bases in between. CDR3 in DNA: TGTGCCACCAGTGATTTCACAGGAGTCAAAATGAACACTGAAGCTTTCTTT. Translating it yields CATSDFTGVKMNTEAFF.

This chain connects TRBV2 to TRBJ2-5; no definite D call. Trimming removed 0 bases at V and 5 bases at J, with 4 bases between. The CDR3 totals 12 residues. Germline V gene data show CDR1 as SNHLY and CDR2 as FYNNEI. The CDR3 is CASSEARETQYF. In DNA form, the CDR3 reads TGTGCCAGCAGTGAAGCGCGGGAGACCCAGTACTTC.

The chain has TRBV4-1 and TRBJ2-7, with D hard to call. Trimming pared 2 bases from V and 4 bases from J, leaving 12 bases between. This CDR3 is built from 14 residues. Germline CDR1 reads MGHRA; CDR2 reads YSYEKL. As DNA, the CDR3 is TGCGCCAGCAGCCAACGAGTAGTGTCGTACGAGCAGTACTTC. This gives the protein CASSQRVVSYEQYF.

CDR3 nucleotide sequence: TGTGCCAGCAGCCAAGAAGGTTGGGGGGAGACCCAGTACTTC. Translation: CASSQEGWGETQYF. The chain combines TRBV4-2 with TRBJ2-5; D tentatively fits TRBD1 or TRBD2 (5 bases each). Deletions cut 0 bases from V and 5 bases from J, with 10 bases between. The CDR3 extends over 14 amino acids. Looked up from germline, CDR1 is LGHNA and CDR2 is YNFKEQ.

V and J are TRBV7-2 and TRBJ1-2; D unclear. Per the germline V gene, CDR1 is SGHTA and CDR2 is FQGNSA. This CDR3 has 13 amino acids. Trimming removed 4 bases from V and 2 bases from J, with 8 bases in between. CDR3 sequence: CASSSAVNYGYTF. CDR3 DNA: TGTGCCAGCAGCTCCGCGGTAAACTATGGCTACACCTTC.

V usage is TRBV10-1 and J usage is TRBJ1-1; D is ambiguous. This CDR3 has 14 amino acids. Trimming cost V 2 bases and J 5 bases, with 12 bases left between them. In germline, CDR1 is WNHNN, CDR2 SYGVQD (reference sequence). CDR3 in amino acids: CASSELILGTEAFF. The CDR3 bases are TGCGCCAGCAGTGAGCTCATCCTAGGGACTGAAGCTTTCTTT.

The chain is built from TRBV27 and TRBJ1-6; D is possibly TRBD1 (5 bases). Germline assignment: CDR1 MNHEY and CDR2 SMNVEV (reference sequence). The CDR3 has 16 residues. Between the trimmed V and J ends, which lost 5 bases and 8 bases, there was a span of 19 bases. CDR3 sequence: CASSIVGQPQYSPLHF. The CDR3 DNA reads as TGTGCCAGCAGTATCGTGGGGCAGCCCCAGTATTCACCCCTCCACTTT.

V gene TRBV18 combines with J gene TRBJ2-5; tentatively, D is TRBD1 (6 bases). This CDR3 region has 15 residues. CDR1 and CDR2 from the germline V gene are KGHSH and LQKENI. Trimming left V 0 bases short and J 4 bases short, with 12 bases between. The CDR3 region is CASSPPGRGGETQYF. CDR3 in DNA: TGTGCCAGCTCACCACCGGGCAGGGGCGGAGAGACCCAGTACTTC.

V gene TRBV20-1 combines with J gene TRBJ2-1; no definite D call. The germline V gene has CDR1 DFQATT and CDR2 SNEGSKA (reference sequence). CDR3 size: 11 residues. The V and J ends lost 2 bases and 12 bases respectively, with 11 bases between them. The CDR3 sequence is CSARSLARQFF. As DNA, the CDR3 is TGCAGTGCTAGAAGCCTGGCTAGGCAGTTCTTC.

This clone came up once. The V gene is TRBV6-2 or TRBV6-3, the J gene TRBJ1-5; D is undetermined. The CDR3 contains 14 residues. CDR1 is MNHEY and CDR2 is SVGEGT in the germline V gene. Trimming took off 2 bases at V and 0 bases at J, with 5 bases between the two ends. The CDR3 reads CASSYVISNQPQHF. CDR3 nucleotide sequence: TGTGCCAGCAGTTACGTCATTAGCAATCAGCCCCAGCATTTT.

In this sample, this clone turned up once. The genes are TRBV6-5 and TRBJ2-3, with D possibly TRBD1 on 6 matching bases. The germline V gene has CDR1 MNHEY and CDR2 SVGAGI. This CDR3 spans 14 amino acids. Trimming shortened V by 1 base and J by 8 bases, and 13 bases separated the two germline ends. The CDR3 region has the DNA TGTGCCAGCAGTTACTTAGCACGAGGGGGTACGCAGTATTTT. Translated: CASSYLARGGTQYF.

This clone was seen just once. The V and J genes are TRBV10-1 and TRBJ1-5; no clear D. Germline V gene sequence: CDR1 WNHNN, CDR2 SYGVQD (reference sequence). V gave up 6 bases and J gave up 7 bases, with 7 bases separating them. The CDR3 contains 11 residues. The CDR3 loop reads CASRELQPQHF. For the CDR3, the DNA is TGCGCCAGCAGAGAATTACAGCCCCAGCATTTT.

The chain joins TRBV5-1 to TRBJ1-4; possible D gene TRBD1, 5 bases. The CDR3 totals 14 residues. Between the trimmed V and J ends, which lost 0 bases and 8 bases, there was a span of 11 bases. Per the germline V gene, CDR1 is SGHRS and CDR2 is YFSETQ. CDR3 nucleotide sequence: TGCGCCAGCAGCTTGGGATGGGGGGAAGAAAAACTGTTTTTT. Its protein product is CASSLGWGEEKLFF.

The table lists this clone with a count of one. The CDR3: CSVEPGHSQWGQYF. For the CDR3, the DNA is TGCAGCGTAGAACCGGGACACTCTCAATGGGGCCAGTACTTC. V is TRBV29-1 and J is TRBJ2-5; maybe TRBD1 (6 bases). CDR3 length equals 14 residues. From germline, CDR1 is SQVTM and CDR2 ANQGSEA. Trimming took off 6 bases at V and 10 bases at J, with 24 bases between the two ends. The whole variable domain, filled in from reference TRBV29-1 and TRBJ2-5, reads SAVISQKPSRDICQRGTSLTIQCQVDSQVTMMFWYRQQPGQSLTLIATANQGSEATYESGFVIDKFPISRPNLTFSTLTVSNMSPEDSSIYLCSVEPGHSQWGQYFGPGTRLLVL.

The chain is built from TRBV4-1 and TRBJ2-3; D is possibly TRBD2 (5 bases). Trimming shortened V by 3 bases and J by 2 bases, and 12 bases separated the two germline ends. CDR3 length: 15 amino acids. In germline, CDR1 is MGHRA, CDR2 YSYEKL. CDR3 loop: CASSHLGLYTDTQYF. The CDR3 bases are TGCGCCAGCAGCCATTTAGGACTTTACACAGATACGCAGTATTTT.

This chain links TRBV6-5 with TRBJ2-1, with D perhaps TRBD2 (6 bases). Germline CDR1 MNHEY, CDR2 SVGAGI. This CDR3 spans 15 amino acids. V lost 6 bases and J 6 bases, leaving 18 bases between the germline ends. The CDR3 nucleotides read TGTGCCAGCAGCCACGCCGGGAGTAGGGTCAATGAGCAGTTCTTC. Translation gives CASSHAGSRVNEQFF.

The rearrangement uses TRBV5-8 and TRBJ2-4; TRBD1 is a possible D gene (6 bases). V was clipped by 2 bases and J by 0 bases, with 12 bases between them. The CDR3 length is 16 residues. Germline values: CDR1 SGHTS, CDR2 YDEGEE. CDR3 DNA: TGTGCCAGCAGCTTTCGACAGGACTTAGCCAAAAACATTCAGTACTTC. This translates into CASSFRQDLAKNIQYF. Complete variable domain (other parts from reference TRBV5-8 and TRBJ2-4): EAGVTQSPTHLIKTRGQQATLRCSPISGHTSVYWYQQALGLGLQFLLWYDEGEERNRGNFPPRFSGRQFPNYSSELNVNALELEDSALYLCASSFRQDLAKNIQYFGAGTRLSVL.

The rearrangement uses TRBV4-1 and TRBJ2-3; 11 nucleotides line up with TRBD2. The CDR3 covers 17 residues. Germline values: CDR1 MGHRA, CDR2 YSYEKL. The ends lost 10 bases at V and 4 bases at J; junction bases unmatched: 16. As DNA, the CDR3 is TGCGCCACCCGAAAGAGGGCACTAGCGGGAGAACCAGATACGCAGTATTTT. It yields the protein CATRKRALAGEPDTQYF.

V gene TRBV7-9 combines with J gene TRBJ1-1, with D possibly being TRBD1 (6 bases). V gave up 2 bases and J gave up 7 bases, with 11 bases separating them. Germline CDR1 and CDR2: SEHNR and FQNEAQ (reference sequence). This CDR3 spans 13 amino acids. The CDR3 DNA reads TGTGCCAGCAGCTTAAGGGAGGGGGTTGAAGCTTTCTTT. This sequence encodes CASSLREGVEAFF.

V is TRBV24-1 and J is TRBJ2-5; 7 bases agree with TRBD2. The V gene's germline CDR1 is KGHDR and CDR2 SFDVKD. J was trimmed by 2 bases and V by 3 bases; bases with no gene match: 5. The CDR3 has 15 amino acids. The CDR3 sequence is CATSDTVGGQETQYF. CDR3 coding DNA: TGTGCCACCAGTGATACGGTGGGAGGGCAAGAGACCCAGTACTTC.

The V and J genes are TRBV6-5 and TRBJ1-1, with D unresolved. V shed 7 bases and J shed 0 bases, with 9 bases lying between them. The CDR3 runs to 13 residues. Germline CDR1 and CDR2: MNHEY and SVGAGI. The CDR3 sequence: CASTTGVNTEAFF. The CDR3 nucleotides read TGTGCCAGCACAACGGGCGTGAACACTGAAGCTTTCTTT.

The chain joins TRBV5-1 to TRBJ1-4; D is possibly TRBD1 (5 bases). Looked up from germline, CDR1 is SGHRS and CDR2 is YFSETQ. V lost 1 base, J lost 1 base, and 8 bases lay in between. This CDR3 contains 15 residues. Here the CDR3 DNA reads TGCGCCAGCAGCTTGCAGGGACTAACTAATGAAAAACTGTTTTTT. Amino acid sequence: CASSLQGLTNEKLFF.